This TCR beta chain was captured by sequencing in a study of cytomegalovirus exposure and HLA in healthy donors. The CDR3 consists of 14 residues. CDR1 SGHRS and CDR2 YFSETQ come from the germline V gene. V was shortened by 2 bases and J by 4 bases, with 11 bases between the two germline ends. The table came from immunoSEQ multiplex PCR; TCRdb's copy has only in-frame clones and leaves some out. The table records about 130,000 clones, roughly 93% of them present only once. Worth noting for this clone: Its antigen remains unknown.

Broader study findings: Rare sequences made up most TCRs, while some public TCRs were found in many donors. High specificity and sensitivity for cytomegalovirus status were reported for the classifier.

Sequencing was carried out using PBMCs. The chain carries TRBV5-1 and TRBJ2-3, with D possibly matching TRBD1 (7 bases). This clonotype originated in a young woman in good health and CMV-seronegative. In DNA form, the CDR3 reads TGCGCCAGCAGCTTAACAGGGGAGGCAGATACGCAGTATTTT. This gives the protein CASSLTGEADTQYF.